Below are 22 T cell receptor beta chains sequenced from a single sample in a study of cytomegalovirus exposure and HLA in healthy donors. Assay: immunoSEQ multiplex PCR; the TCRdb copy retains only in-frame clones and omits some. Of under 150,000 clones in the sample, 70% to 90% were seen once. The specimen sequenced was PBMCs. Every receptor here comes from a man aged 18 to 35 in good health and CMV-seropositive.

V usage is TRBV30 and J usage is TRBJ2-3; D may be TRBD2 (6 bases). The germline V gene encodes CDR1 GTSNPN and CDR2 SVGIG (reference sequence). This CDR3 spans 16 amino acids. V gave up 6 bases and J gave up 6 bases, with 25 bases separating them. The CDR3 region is CACHPHRLGSSDTQYF. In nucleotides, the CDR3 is TGTGCCTGCCACCCACATCGACTAGGGAGTAGCGATACGCAGTATTTT.

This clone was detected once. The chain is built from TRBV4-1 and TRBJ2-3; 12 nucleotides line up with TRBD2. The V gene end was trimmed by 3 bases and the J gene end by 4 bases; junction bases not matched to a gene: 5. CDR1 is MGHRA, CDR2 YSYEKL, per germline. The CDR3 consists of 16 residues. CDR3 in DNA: TGCGCCAGCAGCCACCGACTAGCGGGAGCTTCAGATACGCAGTATTTT. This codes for CASSHRLAGASDTQYF.

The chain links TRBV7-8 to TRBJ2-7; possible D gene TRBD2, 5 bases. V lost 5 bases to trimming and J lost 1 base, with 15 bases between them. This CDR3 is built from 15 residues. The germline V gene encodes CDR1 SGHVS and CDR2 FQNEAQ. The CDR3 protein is CASSLRATGSYEQYF. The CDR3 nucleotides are TGTGCCAGCAGCCTCCGGGCGACGGGGTCCTACGAGCAGTACTTC.

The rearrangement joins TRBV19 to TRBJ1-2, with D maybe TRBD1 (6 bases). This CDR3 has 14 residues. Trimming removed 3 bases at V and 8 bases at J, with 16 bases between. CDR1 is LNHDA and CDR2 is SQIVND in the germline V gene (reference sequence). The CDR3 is CASSIGAGAEGYTF. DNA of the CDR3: TGTGCCAGTAGTATCGGGGCGGGGGCAGAGGGCTACACCTTC.

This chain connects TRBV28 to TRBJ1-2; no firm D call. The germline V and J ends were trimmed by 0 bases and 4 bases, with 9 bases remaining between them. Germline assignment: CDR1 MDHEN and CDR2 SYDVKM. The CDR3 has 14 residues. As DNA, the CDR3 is TGTGCCAGCAGTTTATGGCAGGAGGTCTATGGCTACACCTTC. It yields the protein CASSLWQEVYGYTF.

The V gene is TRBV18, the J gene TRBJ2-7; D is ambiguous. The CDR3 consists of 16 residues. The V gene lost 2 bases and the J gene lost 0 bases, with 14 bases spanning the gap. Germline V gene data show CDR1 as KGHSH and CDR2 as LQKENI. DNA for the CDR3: TGTGCCAGCTCACCAAAGGCGGTCACCAGCTCCTACGAGCAGTACTTC. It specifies CASSPKAVTSSYEQYF.

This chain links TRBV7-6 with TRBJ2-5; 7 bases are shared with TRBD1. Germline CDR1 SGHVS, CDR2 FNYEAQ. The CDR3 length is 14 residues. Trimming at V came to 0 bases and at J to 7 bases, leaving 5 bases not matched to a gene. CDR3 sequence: CASSLATGLGTQYF. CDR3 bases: TGTGCCAGCAGCTTAGCGACAGGGTTGGGGACCCAGTACTTC. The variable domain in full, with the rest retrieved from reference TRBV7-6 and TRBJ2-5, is GAGVSQSPRYKVTKRGQDVALRCDPISGHVSLYWYRQALGQGPEFLTYFNYEAQQDKSGLPNDRFSAERPEGSISTLTIQRTEQRDSAMYRCASSLATGLGTQYFGPGTRLLVL.

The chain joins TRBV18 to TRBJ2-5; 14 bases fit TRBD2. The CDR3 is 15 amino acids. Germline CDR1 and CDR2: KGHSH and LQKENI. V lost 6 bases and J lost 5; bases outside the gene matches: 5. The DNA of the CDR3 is TGTGCCAGCTCTCCGGGACTAGCGGGGGACGAGACCCAGTACTTC. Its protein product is CASSPGLAGDETQYF. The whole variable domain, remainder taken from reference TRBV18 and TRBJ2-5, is NAGVMQNPRHLVRRRGQEARLRCSPMKGHSHVYWYRQLPEEGLKFMVYLQKENIIDESGMPKERFSAEFPKEGPSILRIQQVVRGDSAAYFCASSPGLAGDETQYFGPGTRLLVL.

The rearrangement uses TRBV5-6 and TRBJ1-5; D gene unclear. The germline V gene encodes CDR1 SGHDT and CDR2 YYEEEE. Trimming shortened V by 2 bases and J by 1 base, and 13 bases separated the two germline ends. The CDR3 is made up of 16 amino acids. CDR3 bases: TGTGCCAGCAGCTTCGAGGGCTCTAGGAGCAATCAGCCCCAGCATTTT. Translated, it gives CASSFEGSRSNQPQHF.

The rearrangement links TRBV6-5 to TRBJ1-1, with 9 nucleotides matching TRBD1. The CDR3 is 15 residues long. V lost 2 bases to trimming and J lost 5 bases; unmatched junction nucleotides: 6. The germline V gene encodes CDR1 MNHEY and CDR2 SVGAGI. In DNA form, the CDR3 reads TGTGCCAGCAGTTACGCCCAGGACAGGGGTACTGAAGCTTTCTTT. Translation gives CASSYAQDRGTEAFF.

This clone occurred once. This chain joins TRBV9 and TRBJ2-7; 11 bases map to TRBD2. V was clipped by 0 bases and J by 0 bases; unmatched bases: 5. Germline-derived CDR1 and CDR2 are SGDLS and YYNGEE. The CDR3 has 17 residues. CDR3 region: CASSVAPTSGVSYEQYF. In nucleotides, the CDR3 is TGTGCCAGCAGCGTAGCTCCGACTAGCGGGGTCTCCTACGAGCAGTACTTC. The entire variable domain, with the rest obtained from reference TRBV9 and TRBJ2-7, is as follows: DSGVTQTPKHLITATGQRVTLRCSPRSGDLSVYWYQQSLDQGLQFLIQYYNGEERAKGNILERFSAQQFPDLHSELNLSSLELGDSALYFCASSVAPTSGVSYEQYFGPGTRLTVT.

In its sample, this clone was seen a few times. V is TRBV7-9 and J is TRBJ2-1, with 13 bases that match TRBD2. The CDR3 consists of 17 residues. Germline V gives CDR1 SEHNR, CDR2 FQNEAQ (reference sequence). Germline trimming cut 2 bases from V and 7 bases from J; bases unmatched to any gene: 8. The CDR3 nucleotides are TGTGCCAGCAGCTTACGAAGACTAGCGGGAGGTAGTAATGAGCAGTTCTTC. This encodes CASSLRRLAGGSNEQFF.

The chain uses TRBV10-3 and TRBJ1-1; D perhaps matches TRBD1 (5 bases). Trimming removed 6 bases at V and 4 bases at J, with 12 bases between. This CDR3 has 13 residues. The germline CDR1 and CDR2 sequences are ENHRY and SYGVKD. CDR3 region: CAIRIREGTEAFF. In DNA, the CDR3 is TGTGCCATCAGAATCAGGGAGGGCACTGAAGCTTTCTTT.

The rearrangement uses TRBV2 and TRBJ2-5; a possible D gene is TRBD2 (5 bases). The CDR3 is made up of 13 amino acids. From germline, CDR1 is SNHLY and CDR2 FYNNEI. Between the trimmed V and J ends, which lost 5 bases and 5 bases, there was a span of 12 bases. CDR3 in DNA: TGTGCCAGCAGTTTTTCGATAGCGGAGACCCAGTACTTC. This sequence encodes CASSFSIAETQYF.

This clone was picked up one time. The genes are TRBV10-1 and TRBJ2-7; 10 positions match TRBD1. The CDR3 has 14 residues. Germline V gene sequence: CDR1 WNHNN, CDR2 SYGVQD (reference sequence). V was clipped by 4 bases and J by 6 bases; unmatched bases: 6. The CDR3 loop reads CASSVGDRGREQYF. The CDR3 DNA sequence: TGCGCCAGCAGTGTTGGGGACAGGGGTCGCGAGCAGTACTTC.

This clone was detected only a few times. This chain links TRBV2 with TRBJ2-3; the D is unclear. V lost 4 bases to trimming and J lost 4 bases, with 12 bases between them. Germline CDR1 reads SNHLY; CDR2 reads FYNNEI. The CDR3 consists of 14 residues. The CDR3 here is CASSGNSRADTQYF. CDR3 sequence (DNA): TGTGCCAGCAGTGGTAACAGCCGAGCAGATACGCAGTATTTT.

The CDR3 DNA follows: TGTGCCAGCAGTTACCAGCGGAGAGAGCAGTTCTTC. Translating gives CASSYQRREQFF. The V call is TRBV11-3, the J call TRBJ2-1, with D perhaps TRBD2 (5 bases). The length of the CDR3 is 12 residues. CDR1 SGHNT and CDR2 YENEEA come from the germline V gene. Trimming stripped 6 bases from V and 10 bases from J, with 13 bases between. The variable domain in full, completed from reference TRBV11-3 and TRBJ2-1, reads EAGVVQSPRYKIIEKKQPVAFWCNPISGHNTLYWYLQNLGQGPELLIRYENEEAVDDSQLPKDRFSAERLKGVDSTLKIQPAELGDSAVYLCASSYQRREQFFGPGTRLTVL.

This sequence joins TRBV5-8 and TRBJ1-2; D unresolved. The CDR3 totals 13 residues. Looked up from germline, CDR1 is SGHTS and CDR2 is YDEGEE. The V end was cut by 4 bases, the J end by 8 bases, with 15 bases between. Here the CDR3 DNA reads TGTGCCAGCAGCACCTCCTTACTGCGGGGCTACACCTTC. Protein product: CASSTSLLRGYTF.

For the CDR3, the DNA is TGTGCCTGGAGTGTCCGGGAGACCCAGTACTTC. Translating gives CAWSVRETQYF. The chain couples TRBV30 to TRBJ2-5; unclear D gene. Germline values: CDR1 GTSNPN, CDR2 SVGIG (reference sequence). Trimming pared 0 bases from V and 5 bases from J, leaving 4 bases between. This CDR3 spans 11 amino acids.

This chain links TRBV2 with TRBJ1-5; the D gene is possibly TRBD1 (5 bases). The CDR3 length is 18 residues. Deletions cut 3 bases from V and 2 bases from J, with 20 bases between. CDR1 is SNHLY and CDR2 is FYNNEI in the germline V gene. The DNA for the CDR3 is TGTGCCAGCAGTGATGGGCAGGGTTTAGTGGATCGCAATCAGCCCCAGCATTTT. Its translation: CASSDGQGLVDRNQPQHF.

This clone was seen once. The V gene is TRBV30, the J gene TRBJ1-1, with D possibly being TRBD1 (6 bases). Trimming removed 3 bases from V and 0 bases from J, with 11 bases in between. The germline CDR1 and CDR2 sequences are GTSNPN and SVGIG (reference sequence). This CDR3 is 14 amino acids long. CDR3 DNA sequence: TGTGCCTGGAGACCCGACAGGATGAACACTGAAGCTTTCTTT. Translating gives CAWRPDRMNTEAFF.

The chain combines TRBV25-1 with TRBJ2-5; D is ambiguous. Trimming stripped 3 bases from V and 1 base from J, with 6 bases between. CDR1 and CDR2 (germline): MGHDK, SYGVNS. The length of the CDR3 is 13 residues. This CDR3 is CASSDGIQETQYF. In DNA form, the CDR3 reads TGTGCCAGCAGTGACGGTATCCAAGAGACCCAGTACTTC.